This T cell receptor (beta chain) was identified in a study of blood T cell repertoires in COVID-19. Germline V gene data show CDR1 as SGHAT and CDR2 as FQNNGV. This CDR3 comprises 16 residues. J gave up 5 bases and V 3 bases, and 8 bases lay outside the gene matches. The data were produced by immunoSEQ multiplex PCR, yet TCRdb's version contains in-frame clones alone and is incomplete. This table holds 200,000 to 250,000 clones, around 90% found once. The rearrangement links TRBV11-2 to TRBJ2-3; 10 bases fit TRBD2. Sequencing used PBMCs or T cells enriched from blood (not recorded which). This TCR derives from a middle-aged man who had been exposed to COVID-19. CDR3 in DNA: TGTGCCAGCAGCTTTAGCGGGGGGCTCTCTCGAGATACGCAGTATTTT. Its protein is CASSFSGGLSRDTQYF.